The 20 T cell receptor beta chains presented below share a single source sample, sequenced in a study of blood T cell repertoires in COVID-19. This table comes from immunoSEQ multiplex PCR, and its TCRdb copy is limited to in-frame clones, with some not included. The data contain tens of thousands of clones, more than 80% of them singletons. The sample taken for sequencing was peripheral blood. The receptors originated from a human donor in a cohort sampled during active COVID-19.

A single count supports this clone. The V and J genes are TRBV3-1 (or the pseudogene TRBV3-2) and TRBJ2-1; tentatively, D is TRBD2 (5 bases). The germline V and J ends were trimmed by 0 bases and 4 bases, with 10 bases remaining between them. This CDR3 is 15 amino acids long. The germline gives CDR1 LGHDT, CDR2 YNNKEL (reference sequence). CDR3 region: CASSQDVAGYNEQFF. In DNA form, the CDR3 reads TGTGCCAGCAGCCAAGATGTGGCGGGTTACAATGAGCAGTTCTTC.

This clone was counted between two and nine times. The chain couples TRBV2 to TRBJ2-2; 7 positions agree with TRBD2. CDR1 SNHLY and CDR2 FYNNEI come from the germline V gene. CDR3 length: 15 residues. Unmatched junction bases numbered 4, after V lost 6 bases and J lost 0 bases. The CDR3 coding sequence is TGTGCCAGCAGCACTAGCGCCTCGAACACCGGGGAGCTGTTTTTT. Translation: CASSTSASNTGELFF.

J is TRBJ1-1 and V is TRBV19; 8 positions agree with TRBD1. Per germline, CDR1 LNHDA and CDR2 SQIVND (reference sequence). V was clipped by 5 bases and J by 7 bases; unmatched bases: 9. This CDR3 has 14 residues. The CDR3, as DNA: TGTGCCAGTAGTTTTACAGGGGGGCACGGTGAAGCTTTCTTT. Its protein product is CASSFTGGHGEAFF.

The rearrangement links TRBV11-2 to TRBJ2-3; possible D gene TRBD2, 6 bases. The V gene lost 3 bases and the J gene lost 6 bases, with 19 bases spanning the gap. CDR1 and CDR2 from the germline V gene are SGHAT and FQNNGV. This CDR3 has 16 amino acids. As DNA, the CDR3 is TGTGCCAGCAGCTTCAATCAGCGGGCGGTGGGTGATACGCAGTATTTT. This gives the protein CASSFNQRAVGDTQYF.

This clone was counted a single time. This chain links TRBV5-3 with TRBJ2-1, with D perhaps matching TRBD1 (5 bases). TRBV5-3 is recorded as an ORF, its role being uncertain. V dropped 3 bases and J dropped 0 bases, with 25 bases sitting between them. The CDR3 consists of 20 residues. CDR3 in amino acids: CARSSDRQGRAVSSYNEQFF. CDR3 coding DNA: TGTGCCAGAAGCTCCGACCGCCAGGGAAGGGCAGTCAGCTCCTACAATGAGCAGTTCTTC.

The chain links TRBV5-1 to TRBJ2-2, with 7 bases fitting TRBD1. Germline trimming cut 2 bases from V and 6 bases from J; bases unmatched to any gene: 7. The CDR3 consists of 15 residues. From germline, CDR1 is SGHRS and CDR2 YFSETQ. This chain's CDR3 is CASSFQGEVAGELFF. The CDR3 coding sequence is TGCGCCAGCAGCTTTCAGGGGGAAGTTGCCGGGGAGCTGTTTTTT.

In DNA form, the CDR3 reads TGTGCCAGCAGACGGACAGGGGAAGGGACCCAGTACTTC. The encoded protein is CASRRTGEGTQYF. V and J are TRBV5-4 and TRBJ2-5; 9 bases align to TRBD1. V shed 5 bases, J shed 7 bases, and the junction held 6 bases outside the gene matches. Germline V gene data show CDR1 as SGHNT and CDR2 as YYREEE (reference sequence). The CDR3 is 13 residues long.

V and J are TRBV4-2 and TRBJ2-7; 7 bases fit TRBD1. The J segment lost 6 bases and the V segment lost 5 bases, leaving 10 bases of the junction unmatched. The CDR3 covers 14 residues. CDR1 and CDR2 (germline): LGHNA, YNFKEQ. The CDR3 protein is CASSYRDSQGEQYF. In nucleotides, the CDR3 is TGTGCCAGCAGCTACCGGGACAGCCAGGGCGAGCAGTACTTC.

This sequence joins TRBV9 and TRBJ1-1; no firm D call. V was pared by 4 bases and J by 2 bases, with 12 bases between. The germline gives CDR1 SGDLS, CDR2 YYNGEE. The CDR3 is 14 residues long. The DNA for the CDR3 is TGTGCCAGCAGCCCAAATCGGGGAAACACTGAAGCTTTCTTT. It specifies CASSPNRGNTEAFF.

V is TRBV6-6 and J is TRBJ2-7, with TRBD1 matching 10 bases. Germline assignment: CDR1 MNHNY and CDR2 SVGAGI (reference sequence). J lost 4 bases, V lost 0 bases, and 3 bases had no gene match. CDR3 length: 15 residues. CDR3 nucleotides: TGTGCCAGCAGTTACTCGACAGGGGGCCTTTACGAGCAGTACTTC. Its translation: CASSYSTGGLYEQYF.

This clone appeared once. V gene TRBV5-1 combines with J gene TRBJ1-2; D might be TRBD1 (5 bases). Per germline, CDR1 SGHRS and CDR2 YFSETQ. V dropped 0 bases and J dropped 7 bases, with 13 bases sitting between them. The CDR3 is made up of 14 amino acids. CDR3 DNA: TGCGCCAGCAGCTTGGTTGGGCAGGGATTTGGCTACACCTTC. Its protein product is CASSLVGQGFGYTF. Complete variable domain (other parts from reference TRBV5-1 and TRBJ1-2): KAGVTQTPRYLIKTRGQQVTLSCSPISGHRSVSWYQQTPGQGLQFLFEYFSETQRNKGNFPGRFSGRQFSNSRSEMNVSTLELGDSALYLCASSLVGQGFGYTFGSGTRLTVV.

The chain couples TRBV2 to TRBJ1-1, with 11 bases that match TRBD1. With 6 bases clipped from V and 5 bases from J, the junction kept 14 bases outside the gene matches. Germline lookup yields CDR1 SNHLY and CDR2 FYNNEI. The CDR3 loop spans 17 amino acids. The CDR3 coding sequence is TGTGCCAGCAGCTCCGGACAGGGGGCCCCCTTGGGAACTGAAGCTTTCTTT. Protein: CASSSGQGAPLGTEAFF. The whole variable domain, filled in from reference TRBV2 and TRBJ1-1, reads EPEVTQTPSHQVTQMGQEVILRCVPISNHLYFYWYRQILGQKVEFLVSFYNNEISEKSEIFDDQFSVERPDGSNFTLKIRSTKLEDSAMYFCASSSGQGAPLGTEAFFGQGTRLTVV.

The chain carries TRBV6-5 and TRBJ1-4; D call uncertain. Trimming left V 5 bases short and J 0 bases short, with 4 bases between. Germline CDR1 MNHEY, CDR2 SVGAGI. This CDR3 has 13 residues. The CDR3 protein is CASSTTTNEKLFF. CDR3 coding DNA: TGTGCCAGCAGTACAACAACTAATGAAAAACTGTTTTTT.

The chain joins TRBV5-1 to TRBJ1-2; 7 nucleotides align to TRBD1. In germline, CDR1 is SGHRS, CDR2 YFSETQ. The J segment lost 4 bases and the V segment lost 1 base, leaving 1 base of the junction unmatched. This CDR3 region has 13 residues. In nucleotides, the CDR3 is TGCGCCAGCAGCTTGACAGGGGCCTATGGCTACACCTTC. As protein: CASSLTGAYGYTF. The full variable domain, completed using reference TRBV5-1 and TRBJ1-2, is KAGVTQTPRYLIKTRGQQVTLSCSPISGHRSVSWYQQTPGQGLQFLFEYFSETQRNKGNFPGRFSGRQFSNSRSEMNVSTLELGDSALYLCASSLTGAYGYTFGSGTRLTVV.

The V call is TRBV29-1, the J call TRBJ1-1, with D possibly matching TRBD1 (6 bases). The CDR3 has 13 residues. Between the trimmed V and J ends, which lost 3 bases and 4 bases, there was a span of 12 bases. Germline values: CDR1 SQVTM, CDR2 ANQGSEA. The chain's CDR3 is CSVDQGPSTEAFF. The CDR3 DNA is TGCAGCGTTGATCAGGGGCCCAGCACTGAAGCTTTCTTT. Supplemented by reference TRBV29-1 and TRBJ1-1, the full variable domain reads SAVISQKPSRDICQRGTSLTIQCQVDSQVTMMFWYRQQPGQSLTLIATANQGSEATYESGFVIDKFPISRPNLTFSTLTVSNMSPEDSSIYLCSVDQGPSTEAFFGQGTRLTVV.

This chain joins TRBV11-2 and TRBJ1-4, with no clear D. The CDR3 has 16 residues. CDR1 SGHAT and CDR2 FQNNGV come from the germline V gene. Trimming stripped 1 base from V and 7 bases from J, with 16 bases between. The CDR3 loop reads CASSLGIKADSEKLFF. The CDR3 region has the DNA TGTGCCAGCAGCTTAGGAATCAAGGCGGATAGTGAAAAACTGTTTTTT.

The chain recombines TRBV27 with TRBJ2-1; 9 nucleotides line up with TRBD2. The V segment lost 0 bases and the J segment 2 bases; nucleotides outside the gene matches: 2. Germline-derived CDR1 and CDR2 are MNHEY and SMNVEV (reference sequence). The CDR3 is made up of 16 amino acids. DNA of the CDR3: TGTGCCAGCAGTTTATCCGGGACTAGCACCTACAATGAGCAGTTCTTC. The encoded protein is CASSLSGTSTYNEQFF.

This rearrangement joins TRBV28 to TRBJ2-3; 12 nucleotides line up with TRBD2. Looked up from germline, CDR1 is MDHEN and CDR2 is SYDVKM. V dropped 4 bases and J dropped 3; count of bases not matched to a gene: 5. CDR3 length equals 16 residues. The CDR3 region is CASSSSGRGSTDTQYF. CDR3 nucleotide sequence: TGTGCCAGCAGTTCTAGCGGGAGGGGGAGTACAGATACGCAGTATTTT.

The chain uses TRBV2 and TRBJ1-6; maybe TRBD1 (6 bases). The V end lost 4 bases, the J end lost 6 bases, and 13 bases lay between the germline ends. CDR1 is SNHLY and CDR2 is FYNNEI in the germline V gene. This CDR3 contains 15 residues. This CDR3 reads CASSVPGTINSPLHF. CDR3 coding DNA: TGTGCCAGCAGTGTCCCCGGGACAATTAATTCACCCCTCCACTTT. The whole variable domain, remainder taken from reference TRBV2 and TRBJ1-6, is EPEVTQTPSHQVTQMGQEVILRCVPISNHLYFYWYRQILGQKVEFLVSFYNNEISEKSEIFDDQFSVERPDGSNFTLKIRSTKLEDSAMYFCASSVPGTINSPLHFGNGTRLTVT.

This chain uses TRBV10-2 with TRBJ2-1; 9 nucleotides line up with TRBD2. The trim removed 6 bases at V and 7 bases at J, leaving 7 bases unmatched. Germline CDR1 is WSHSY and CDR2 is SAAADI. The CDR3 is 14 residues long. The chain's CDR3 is CASSLSGRRNEQFF. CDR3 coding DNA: TGCGCCAGCAGCCTTAGCGGGAGAAGGAATGAGCAGTTCTTC.